The T cell receptor beta chain described here comes from a study of blood T cell repertoires in COVID-19. The wider study: COVID-19 samples collected from the United States, Italy and Spain covered acute and convalescent phases. PBMCs, B-cell-depleted T cells, or T cells provided the cDNA or gDNA that made up the material.

This CDR3 contains 12 residues. The V end was cut by 0 bases, the J end by 7 bases, with 7 bases between. Germline-derived CDR1 and CDR2 are SGHRS and YFSETQ. Authors' data handling: Reference gene primer amplification gave nucleated cell count estimates. The assay was immunoSEQ multiplex PCR, and TCRdb's table has in-frame clones only and misses some. That table is the source of V, J and clone size, and D and trimming were worked out from the DNA. Among fewer than 90,000 clones, about 86% were seen once, and the ten largest hold roughly 2.1%. The clonotype originates from a woman aged 80 or older with active or convalescent COVID-19. The V gene is TRBV5-1, the J gene TRBJ1-2; D remains unclear. Sequencing was carried out using peripheral blood. The CDR3 protein is CASSLDAAGYTF. In DNA form, the CDR3 reads TGCGCCAGCAGCTTGGATGCGGCTGGCTACACCTTC.